A selection of T cell receptor beta chains follows, all from one sample in a study of blood T cell repertoires in acute mononucleosis. Here immunoSEQ multiplex PCR was the method, and the copy in TCRdb shows in-frame clones only, minus some. The sample carries some 7,000 clones, less than 30% recorded once. Material: EBV YVL epitope tetramer+ CD8+ T cells sorted from PBMCs, obtained during acute infectious mononucleosis. The receptors here all came from a woman between 18 and 29 years old with infectious mononucleosis caused by EBV. CDR3s include the opening cysteine and the closing phenylalanine or tryptophan.

18 | TRBV27 | CASSKSVLGPEPYNEQFF
15 | TRBV25-1 | CATSDLKTGGNEQFF
13 | TRBV7-6 | CASSLDGDNEQFF
13 | TRBV29-1 | CSARPTVSYEQYF
13 | TRBV27 | CASSLWGNQPQHF
11 | TRBV27 | CASSFYNEQFF
14 | TRBV27 | CASSEGRGWQPQHF
15 | TRBV7-3 | CASSHGQGEGYEQYF
17 | TRBV9 | CASSGGALGGNNYGYTF
15 | TRBV25-1 | CASSYRAGGSDEQFF
13 | TRBV7-3 | CASKNKGTETQYF
14 | TRBV11-2 | CASSPGTHTDTQYF
13 | TRBV27 | CASSLRFYNEQFF
15 | TRBV4-3 | CASSLGRDPRNIQYF
13 | TRBV7-3 | CASSQEQPETQYF
14 | TRBV6-7 | CASSYQQGSGGYTF
18 | TRBV4-3 | CASSQISLDSTSSGELFF
13 | TRBV5-1 | CASSQVGEDEQFF
18 | TRBV5-6 | CASSLGLIGGVLTDTQYF
13 | TRBV29-1 | CSMGLALYNEQFF